Listed below are T cell receptor beta chains from one sample, sequenced in a study of blood T cell dynamics during melanoma immunotherapy. Repertoires were generated with immunoSEQ multiplex PCR, while TCRdb's copy carries only in-frame clones and drops some. The repertoire holds about 4,200 clones, with 80% to 90% as singletons. The specimen was blood, collected from a patient treated with checkpoint blockade. Every receptor here comes from a human donor with melanoma. Both conserved end residues are part of each CDR3. The order of the fields is D gene, J gene, V gene, CDR3 length, clone size, CDR3 DNA, CDR3 protein. A D gene is named only where the DNA matches it firmly. Only some rows state a clone size, as once, few, many or a class for expanded clones.

d_gene: -; j_gene: TRBJ1-2; v_gene: TRBV7-2; len: 13; abundance: -; CDR3nt: TGTGCCAGCAGCCCCGACAATAACTATGGCTACACCTTC; CDR3aa: CASSPDNNYGYTF
d_gene: -; j_gene: TRBJ2-6; v_gene: TRBV7-9; len: 16; abundance: -; CDR3nt: TGTGCCAGCAGCCTGAGGGGGATCTCTGGGGCCAACGTCCTGACTTTC; CDR3aa: CASSLRGISGANVLTF
d_gene: -; j_gene: TRBJ2-7; v_gene: TRBV7-6; len: 15; abundance: once; CDR3nt: TGTGCCAGCAGCCCCACGGAGGGGACCTTCTACGAGCAGTACTTC; CDR3aa: CASSPTEGTFYEQYF
d_gene: -; j_gene: TRBJ1-5; v_gene: TRBV19; len: 15; abundance: few; CDR3nt: TGTGCCAGTAGTATTACGGGACCGACCAATCAGCCCCAGCATTTT; CDR3aa: CASSITGPTNQPQHF
d_gene: -; j_gene: TRBJ1-2; v_gene: TRBV9; len: 13; abundance: -; CDR3nt: TGTGCCAGCAGCGTAGGGGGGTTGTATGGCTACACCTTC; CDR3aa: CASSVGGLYGYTF
d_gene: TRBD1; j_gene: TRBJ1-5; v_gene: TRBV23-1; len: 17; abundance: -; CDR3nt: TGCGCCAGCAGCCCATCGGGACAGGGTAGGAGCAATCAGCCCCAGCATTTT; CDR3aa: CASSPSGQGRSNQPQHF
d_gene: -; j_gene: TRBJ1-1; v_gene: TRBV25-1; len: 11; abundance: -; CDR3nt: TGTGCCAGCAACCGAAACACTGAAGCTTTCTTT; CDR3aa: CASNRNTEAFF
d_gene: TRBD1; j_gene: TRBJ1-1; v_gene: TRBV30; len: 13; abundance: -; CDR3nt: TGTGCCTGGAGTGACCCAGGGGGGTTTGAAGCTTTCTTT; CDR3aa: CAWSDPGGFEAFF
d_gene: TRBD2; j_gene: TRBJ2-7; v_gene: TRBV30; len: 12; abundance: -; CDR3nt: TGTGCCTGGGCGGGGGGGCCCTACGAGCAGTACTTC; CDR3aa: CAWAGGPYEQYF
d_gene: -; j_gene: TRBJ2-7; v_gene: TRBV6-5; len: 16; abundance: -; CDR3nt: TGTGCCAGCAGTTACTCAGGTTTAGGGGACTCCTACGAGCAGTACTTC; CDR3aa: CASSYSGLGDSYEQYF
d_gene: -; j_gene: TRBJ1-6; v_gene: TRBV7-9; len: 15; abundance: few; CDR3nt: TGTGCCAGCAGCCCACAGAGCTCCTATAATTCACCCCTCCACTTT; CDR3aa: CASSPQSSYNSPLHF
d_gene: -; j_gene: TRBJ1-2; v_gene: TRBV18; len: 16; abundance: few; CDR3nt: TGTGCCAGCTCGCAGGTGGGACCTCTAGCTAACTATGGCTACACCTTC; CDR3aa: CASSQVGPLANYGYTF
d_gene: -; j_gene: TRBJ1-3; v_gene: TRBV29-1; len: 11; abundance: few; CDR3nt: TGCAGCGCAGGGGCTGGAAACACCATATATTTT; CDR3aa: CSAGAGNTIYF
d_gene: TRBD1; j_gene: TRBJ1-1; v_gene: TRBV18; len: 14; abundance: -; CDR3nt: TGTGCCAGCTCACCAGACAGGGTGAACACTGAAGCTTTCTTT; CDR3aa: CASSPDRVNTEAFF
d_gene: -; j_gene: TRBJ1-1; v_gene: TRBV27; len: 13; abundance: -; CDR3nt: TGTGCCAGCAGTTTAGTAGGGAACACTGAAGCTTTCTTT; CDR3aa: CASSLVGNTEAFF
d_gene: -; j_gene: TRBJ1-2; v_gene: TRBV19; len: 18; abundance: -; CDR3nt: TGTGCCAGTAGTATAGGTCCCCGGCGACAGGCCCAAGGGGCTGGCTACACCTTC; CDR3aa: CASSIGPRRQAQGAGYTF
d_gene: -; j_gene: TRBJ1-4; v_gene: TRBV21-1; len: 15; abundance: -; CDR3nt: TGTGCCAGCAGCAAAGCATGGCAGGGGGCCGAAAAACTGTTTTTT; CDR3aa: CASSKAWQGAEKLFF
d_gene: -; j_gene: TRBJ1-6; v_gene: TRBV5-6; len: 15; abundance: once; CDR3nt: TGTGCCAGCAGCTTGCCCGGGACCGGGAATTCACCCCTCCACTTT; CDR3aa: CASSLPGTGNSPLHF
d_gene: -; j_gene: TRBJ1-1; v_gene: TRBV5-1; len: 13; abundance: -; CDR3nt: TGCGCCAGCAGCTTGACGGGTAGGACTGAAGCTTTCTTT; CDR3aa: CASSLTGRTEAFF
d_gene: -; j_gene: TRBJ1-2; v_gene: TRBV7-9; len: 12; abundance: -; CDR3nt: TGTGCCAGCAGCCTAGACAGGTGGGGCTACACCTTC; CDR3aa: CASSLDRWGYTF
d_gene: -; j_gene: TRBJ1-4; v_gene: TRBV9; len: 13; abundance: -; CDR3nt: TGTGCCAGCAGCACCTGGGACAATGAAAAACTGTTTTTT; CDR3aa: CASSTWDNEKLFF
d_gene: -; j_gene: TRBJ1-3; v_gene: TRBV6-5; len: 14; abundance: -; CDR3nt: TGTGCCAGCACCCCCGGGTACTCTGGAAACACCATATATTTT; CDR3aa: CASTPGYSGNTIYF